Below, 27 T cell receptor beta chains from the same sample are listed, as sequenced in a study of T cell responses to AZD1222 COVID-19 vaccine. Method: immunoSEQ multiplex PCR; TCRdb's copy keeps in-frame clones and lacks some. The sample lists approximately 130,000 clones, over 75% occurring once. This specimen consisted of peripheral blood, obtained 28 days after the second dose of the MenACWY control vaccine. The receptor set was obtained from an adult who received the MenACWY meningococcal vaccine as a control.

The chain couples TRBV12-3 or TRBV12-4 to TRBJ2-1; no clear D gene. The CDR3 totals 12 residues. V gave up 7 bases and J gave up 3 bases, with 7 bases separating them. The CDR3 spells CASISSYNEQFF. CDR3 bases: TGTGCCAGCATCTCTAGCTACAATGAGCAGTTCTTC.

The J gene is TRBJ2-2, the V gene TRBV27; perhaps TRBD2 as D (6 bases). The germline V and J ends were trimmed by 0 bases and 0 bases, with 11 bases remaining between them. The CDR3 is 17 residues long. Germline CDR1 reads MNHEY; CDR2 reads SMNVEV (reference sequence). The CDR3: CASSLSTASANTGELFF. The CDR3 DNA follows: TGTGCCAGCAGTTTATCAACGGCTAGCGCGAACACCGGGGAGCTGTTTTTT.

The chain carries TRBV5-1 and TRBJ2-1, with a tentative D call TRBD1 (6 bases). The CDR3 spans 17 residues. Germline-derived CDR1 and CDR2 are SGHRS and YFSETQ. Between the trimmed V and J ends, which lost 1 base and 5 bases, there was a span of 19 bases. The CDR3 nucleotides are TGCGCCAGCAGCTTGCCATTACCGGGACAACCAAACAATGAGCAGTTCTTC. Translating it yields CASSLPLPGQPNNEQFF.

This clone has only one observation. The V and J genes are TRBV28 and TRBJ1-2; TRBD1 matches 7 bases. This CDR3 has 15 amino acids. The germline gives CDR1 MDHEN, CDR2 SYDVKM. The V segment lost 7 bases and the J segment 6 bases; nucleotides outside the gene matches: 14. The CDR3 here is CASNLLRGQSNGYTF. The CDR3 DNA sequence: TGTGCCAGCAACCTACTGAGGGGGCAATCAAATGGCTACACCTTC.

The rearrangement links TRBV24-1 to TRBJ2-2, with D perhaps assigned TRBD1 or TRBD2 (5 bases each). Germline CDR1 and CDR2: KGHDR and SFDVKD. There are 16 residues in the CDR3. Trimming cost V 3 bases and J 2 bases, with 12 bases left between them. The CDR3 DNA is TGTGCCACCAGTGATCCGGGGCCCTCCAACACCGGGGAGCTGTTTTTT. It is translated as CATSDPGPSNTGELFF.

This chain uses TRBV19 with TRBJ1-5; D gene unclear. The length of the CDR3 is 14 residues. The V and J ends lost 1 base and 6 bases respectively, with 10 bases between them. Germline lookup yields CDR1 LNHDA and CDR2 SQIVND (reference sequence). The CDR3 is CASSIVGGGQPQHF. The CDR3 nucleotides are TGTGCCAGTAGTATAGTAGGAGGCGGTCAGCCCCAGCATTTT.

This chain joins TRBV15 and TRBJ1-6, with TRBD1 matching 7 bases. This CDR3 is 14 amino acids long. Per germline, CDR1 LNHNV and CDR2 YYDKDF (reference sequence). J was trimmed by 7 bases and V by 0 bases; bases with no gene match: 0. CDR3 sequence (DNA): TGTGCCACCAGCAGAGACAGGGGGAATTCACCCCTCCACTTT. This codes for CATSRDRGNSPLHF.

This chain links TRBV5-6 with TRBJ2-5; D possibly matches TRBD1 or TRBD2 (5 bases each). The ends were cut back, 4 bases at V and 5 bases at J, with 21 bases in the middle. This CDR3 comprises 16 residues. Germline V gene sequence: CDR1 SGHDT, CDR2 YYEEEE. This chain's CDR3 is CASSQPGPLVGETQYF. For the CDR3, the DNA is TGTGCCAGCAGCCAGCCGGGGCCCCTCGTGGGGGAGACCCAGTACTTC.

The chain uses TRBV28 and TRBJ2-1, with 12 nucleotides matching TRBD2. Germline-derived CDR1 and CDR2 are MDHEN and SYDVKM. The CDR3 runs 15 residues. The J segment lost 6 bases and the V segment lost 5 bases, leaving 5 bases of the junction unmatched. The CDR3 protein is CASSTLAGGLNEQFF. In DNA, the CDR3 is TGTGCCAGCAGTACCCTAGCGGGGGGGCTCAATGAGCAGTTCTTC.

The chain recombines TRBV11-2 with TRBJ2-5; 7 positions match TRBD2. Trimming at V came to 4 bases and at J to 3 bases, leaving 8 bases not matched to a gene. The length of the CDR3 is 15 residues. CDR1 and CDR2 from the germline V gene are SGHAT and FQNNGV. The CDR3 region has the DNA TGTGCCAGCAGCTCCCTCGGGGGGAAGGAAGAGACCCAGTACTTC. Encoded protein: CASSSLGGKEETQYF.

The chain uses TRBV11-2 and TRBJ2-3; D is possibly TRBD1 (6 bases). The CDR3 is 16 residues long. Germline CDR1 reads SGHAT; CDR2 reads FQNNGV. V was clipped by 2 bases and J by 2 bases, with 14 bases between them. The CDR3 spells CASSLFGGRSTDTQYF. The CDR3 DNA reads TGTGCCAGCAGCTTATTTGGGGGCCGCTCCACAGATACGCAGTATTTT.

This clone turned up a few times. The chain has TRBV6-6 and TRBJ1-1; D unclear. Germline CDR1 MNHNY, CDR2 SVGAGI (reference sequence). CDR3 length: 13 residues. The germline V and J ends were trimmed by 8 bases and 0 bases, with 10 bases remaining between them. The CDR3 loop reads CASETRMNTEAFF. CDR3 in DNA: TGTGCCAGCGAGACGCGGATGAACACTGAAGCTTTCTTT.

The CDR3 protein is CASSSDTTYNEQFF. The CDR3 DNA follows: TGTGCCAGCAGCTCGGACACTACATACAATGAGCAGTTCTTC. V is TRBV5-4 and J is TRBJ2-1; a possible D gene is TRBD1 (5 bases). The germline V gene has CDR1 SGHNT and CDR2 YYREEE (reference sequence). The germline V and J ends were trimmed by 3 bases and 4 bases, with 11 bases remaining between them. CDR3 size: 14 residues.

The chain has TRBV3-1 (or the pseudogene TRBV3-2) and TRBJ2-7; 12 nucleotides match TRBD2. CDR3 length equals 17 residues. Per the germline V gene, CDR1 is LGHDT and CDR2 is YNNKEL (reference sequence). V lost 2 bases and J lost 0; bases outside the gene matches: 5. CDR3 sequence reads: CASSQTTSGRSSYEQYF. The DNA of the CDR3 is TGTGCCAGCAGCCAAACGACTAGCGGGAGAAGCTCCTACGAGCAGTACTTC.

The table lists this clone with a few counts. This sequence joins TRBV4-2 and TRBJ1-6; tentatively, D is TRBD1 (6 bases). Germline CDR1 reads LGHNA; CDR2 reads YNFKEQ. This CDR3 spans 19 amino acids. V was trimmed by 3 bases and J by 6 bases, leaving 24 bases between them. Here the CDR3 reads CASSQELQTGPASNSPLHF. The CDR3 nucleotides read TGTGCCAGCAGCCAGGAATTACAGACAGGACCCGCTTCTAATTCACCCCTCCACTTT.

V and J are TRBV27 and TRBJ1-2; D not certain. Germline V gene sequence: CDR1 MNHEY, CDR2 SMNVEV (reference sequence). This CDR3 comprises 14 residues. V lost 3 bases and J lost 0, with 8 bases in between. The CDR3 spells CASSFGGPNYGYTF. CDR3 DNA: TGTGCCAGCAGTTTCGGTGGGCCTAACTATGGCTACACCTTC.

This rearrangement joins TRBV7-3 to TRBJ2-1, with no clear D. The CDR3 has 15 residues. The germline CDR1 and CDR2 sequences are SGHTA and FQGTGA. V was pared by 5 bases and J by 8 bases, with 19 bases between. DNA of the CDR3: TGTGCCAGCAGCGGTCAAGGGTCCGACCCCGATGAGCAGTTCTTC. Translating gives CASSGQGSDPDEQFF.

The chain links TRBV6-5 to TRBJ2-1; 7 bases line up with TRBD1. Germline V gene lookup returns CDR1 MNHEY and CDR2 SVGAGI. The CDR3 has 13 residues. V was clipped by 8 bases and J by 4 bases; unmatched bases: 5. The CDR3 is CASGGQLYNEQFF. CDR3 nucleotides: TGTGCCAGCGGGGGACAGCTATACAATGAGCAGTTCTTC.

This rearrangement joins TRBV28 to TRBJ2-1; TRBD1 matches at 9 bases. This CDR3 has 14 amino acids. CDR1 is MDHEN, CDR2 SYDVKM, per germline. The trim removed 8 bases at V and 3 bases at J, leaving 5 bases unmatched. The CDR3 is CASAAGQGYNEQFF. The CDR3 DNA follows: TGTGCCAGCGCGGCGGGACAGGGCTACAATGAGCAGTTCTTC.

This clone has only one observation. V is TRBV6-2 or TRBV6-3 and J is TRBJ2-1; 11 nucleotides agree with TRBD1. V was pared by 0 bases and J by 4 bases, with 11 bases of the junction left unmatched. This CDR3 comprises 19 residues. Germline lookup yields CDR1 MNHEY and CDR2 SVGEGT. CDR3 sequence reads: CASSYSGTGGSLDYNEQFF. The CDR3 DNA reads TGTGCCAGCAGTTACTCTGGGACAGGGGGGTCTCTCGATTACAATGAGCAGTTCTTC.

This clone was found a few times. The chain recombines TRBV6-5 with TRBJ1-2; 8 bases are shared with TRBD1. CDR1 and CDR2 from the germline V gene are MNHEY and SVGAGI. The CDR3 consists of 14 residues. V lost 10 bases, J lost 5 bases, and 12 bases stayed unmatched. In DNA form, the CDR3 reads TGTGCCATCTGGGGGACAGGCCCTACTTATGGCTACACCTTC. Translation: CAIWGTGPTYGYTF.

CDR3 loop: CATSSRAGGPREKLFF. CDR3 DNA sequence: TGTGCCACCAGCAGTCGGGCCGGGGGGCCTAGAGAAAAACTGTTTTTT. The rearrangement links TRBV15 to TRBJ1-4; a possible D gene is TRBD1 (6 bases). The CDR3 has 16 amino acids. CDR1 is LNHNV, CDR2 YYDKDF, per germline (reference sequence). The ends were cut back, 3 bases at V and 8 bases at J, with 19 bases in the middle.

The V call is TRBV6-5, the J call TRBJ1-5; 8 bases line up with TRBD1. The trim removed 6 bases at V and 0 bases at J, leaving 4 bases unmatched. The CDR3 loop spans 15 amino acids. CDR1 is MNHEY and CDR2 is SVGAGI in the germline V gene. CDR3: CASSRDRYSNQPQHF. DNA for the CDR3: TGTGCCAGCAGCCGGGACAGGTATAGCAATCAGCCCCAGCATTTT.

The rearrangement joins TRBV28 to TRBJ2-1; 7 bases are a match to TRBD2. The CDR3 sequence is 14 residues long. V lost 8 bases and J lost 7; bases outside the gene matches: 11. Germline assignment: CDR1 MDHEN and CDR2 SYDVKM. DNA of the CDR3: TGTGCCAGCCCACCTAGGGGAGGGATAAATGAGCAGTTCTTC. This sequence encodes CASPPRGGINEQFF.

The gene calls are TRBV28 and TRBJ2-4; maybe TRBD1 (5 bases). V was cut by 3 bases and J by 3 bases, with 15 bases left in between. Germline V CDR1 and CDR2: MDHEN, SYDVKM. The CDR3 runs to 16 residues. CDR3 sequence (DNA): TGTGCCAGCAGTTTCGGAACAGGCTTTAGCAAAAACATTCAGTACTTC. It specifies CASSFGTGFSKNIQYF.

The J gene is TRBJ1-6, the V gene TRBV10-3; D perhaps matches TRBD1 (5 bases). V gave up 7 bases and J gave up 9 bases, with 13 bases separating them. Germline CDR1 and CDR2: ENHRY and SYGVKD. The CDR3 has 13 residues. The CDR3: CAIKVRASSPLHF. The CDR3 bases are TGTGCCATCAAGGTCAGGGCGAGTTCACCCCTCCACTTT.

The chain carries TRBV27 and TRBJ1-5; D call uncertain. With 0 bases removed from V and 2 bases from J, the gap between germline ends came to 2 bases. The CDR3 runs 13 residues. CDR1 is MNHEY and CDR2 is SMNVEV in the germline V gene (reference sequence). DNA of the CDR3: TGTGCCAGCAGTTTATCTGGCAATCAGCCCCAGCATTTT. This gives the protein CASSLSGNQPQHF.